The T cell receptor beta chain under discussion was sequenced for a study of cytomegalovirus exposure and HLA in healthy donors. General study points: Being productive about 87% or about 30% of the time was typical of most TCR beta V segments in an earlier analysis. A missense DCLRE1C variant was associated with V- and J-gene trimming of TCR beta chains in a later analysis, and an independent cohort replicated the association.

The PCR was carried out with 60 Vbeta primers and 13 Jbeta primers. As originally analysed: There were about 86 million unique TCR beta chains by a later count, and around 10 million of them were shared. Clones were read by immunoSEQ multiplex PCR, and TCRdb kept only the in-frame ones, dropping some. V and J calls and clone size are given by that table; D and trimming were obtained from the DNA. The table has some 200,000 clones, roughly 82% seen once. There are 14 residues in the CDR3. Germline CDR1 is KGHSH and CDR2 is LQKENI. V was clipped by 3 bases and J by 3 bases, with 11 bases between them. Of note for this clone: Its antigen is not identified.

The sample consisted of PBMCs. The chain links TRBV18 to TRBJ1-2; a possible D gene is TRBD1 (5 bases). The clonotype originates from a woman aged 45-65 years in good health and CMV-seropositive. As DNA, the CDR3 is TGTGCCAGCTCACCTTCGACAGAGTACTATGGCTACACCTTC. Translating it yields CASSPSTEYYGYTF.